This T cell receptor beta chain comes out of a study of blood T cells in healthy people across ages (dated by TCRdb to about 2015). Notes on the research overall: In model experiments, roughly one uniquely barcoded TCR beta cDNA molecule per two T cells was captured by template switching. Age-related changes in TCR beta repertoire diversity were measured in the study by deep sequencing normalized with unique cDNA molecular identifiers. The donors were divided into four age groups: young (average around 16 years), middle-aged (about 39), aged (about 61) and long-lived (about 84). Using the same blood draw, the study looked at two additional independent replicas of 1 million unique cDNA reads for two donors, one aged 18 to 30 and the other aged 80 or older.

The method was 5' RACE. Sequencing used an Illumina HiSeq 2500. The second PCR ran for about 7 to 11 cycles and used a J-beta primer mix along with a sample-barcoded 5' primer. A template-switch 5' adaptor carrying 12 random nucleotides introduced a unique molecular identifier onto each TCR beta cDNA molecule. Each sample yielded at least 3 million CDR3-containing paired-end reads. First-strand cDNA was synthesized from all RNA with the Mint cDNA synthesis kit, primed by a TRBC-specific oligonucleotide. All cDNA was treated with uracil-DNA glycosylase and then went through a first 18-cycle PCR with the universal primers M1SS and BC2_uni_R. Per the original workflow: For normalization, 1 million high-quality reads, each with a distinct molecular identifier, were randomly selected from each sample. Instead of being binned into consensus sequences, reads that shared molecular identifiers were thrown out. MiTCR, with a Q25 quality threshold and the strictest error-elimination algorithm, was used for CDR3 identification, clonotype clustering and error correction. A nonparametric unseen species model with Euler transformation was used to estimate a lower bound on total TCR beta diversity. TCRdb reprocessing: public reads trimmed at Q25 with fastp, clones called with MiXCR, in-frame beta chains kept. For every CDR3 protein sequence, its rows merge into one entry that carries the most common genes and DNA. These V and J calls rely on TCRdb rather than the paper's analysis. Within this sample are approximately 960,000 distinct CDR3 sequences, with about 28% of them counted one time only. The ten largest clones represent approximately 10% of the sample.

This clonotype was counted between two and nine times. The target of this receptor is not known. One base away there is no much larger clone; base qualities are not given. What the study reported, not specific to this receptor: Conclusive comparison of naive and antigen-experienced compartments was prevented by the profiling of bulk unsorted PBMCs. Estimates of total diversity from one million sequenced T cells were regarded as lower bounds and underestimates. Donor CMV infection status was unknown, potentially confounding age-related changes in expanded clonotypes. Observed TCR beta diversity correlated strongly with the percentage of naive T cells measured by flow cytometry. Observed TCR beta diversity per million T cells fell roughly linearly with age, and a significant reduction was already apparent by age roughly 40. Compared with the aged group, the long-lived group had more naive CD4+ T cells, fewer expanded clones and increased TCR diversity, a pattern suggesting age selection.

Donors were 30 to 45 systemically healthy Caucasian individuals from Russia aged roughly 6 to 90 years. Around 10 milliliters of peripheral blood were collected from each donor into EDTA-treated Vacutainer tubes. Ficoll-Paque density-gradient centrifugation was used to isolate PBMCs, with at least 6.5 million per sample. Total RNA, at least 5 micrograms per sample, was extracted from PBMCs with Trizol reagent. For every donor, an aliquot of PBMCs went through flow cytometry to measure the percentages of naive CD45RAhigh/CD27high T cells. These data were likewise used in another study, on T cells of mothers and their children. As the second study states: Nine systemically healthy Caucasian individuals, comprising three mothers and their six children, were included as donors. cDNA synthesis consumed the entire amount of extracted RNA, loaded at approximately 1.5 ug RNA in each 15 ul reaction. In the second PCR, the M1S primer introduced both the sample barcodes and 2-4 random nucleotides. Each mother yielded over 8.5 million TCR beta CDR3 reads and each child 2.5 million to 3 million reads. Thymic selection shapes the output of TCR recombination in a similar way in related and unrelated pairs, and inherited differences have a minor effect. Normalized repertoire overlap was always found to be slightly, but never significantly, higher in related mother-child pairs than in unrelated mother-child pairs. Persistent microchimeric T cell clones were not detected, at a sensitivity of about 99 clones per million clonotypes. To look for features that set related mother-child pairs apart from unrelated individuals, the researchers ran deep NGS to compare the TCR beta repertoires of mothers and children. On average, the children were approximately 12 +/- 4 years old, while the mothers were approximately 41 +/- 4 years old. After adapters were ligated using NEBNext reagents, the libraries underwent 100+100 nt paired-end sequencing on an Illumina HiSeq 2000. To prevent cross-contamination, the mother and child libraries were prepared one month apart and sequenced in separate runs. For each donor, somewhere between about 450,000 and 2,100,000 distinct TCR beta clonotypes were identified. Naive TCR beta clonotypes were estimated from low-frequency clonotypes matched to each donor's FACS-determined naive share, without sorting.

Sequencing input: blood. The sequence came from a woman in her forties in good health.

Here is the DNA: TGTGCCACCAGTGACCCCTACGGACAGGACTCCTACGAGCAGTACTTC. This translates into CATSDPYGQDSYEQYF. The chain is made from TRBV24-1 and TRBJ2-7, with 7 junctional bases fitting TRBD1. From the cysteine up to the phenylalanine, the CDR3 has a length of 16 residues. Only the CDR3 DNA is retained, 48 bases long and in frame from the first base. CDR1 and CDR2 are drawn from the germline V gene: KGHDR, SFDVKD. The V end gives up 4 bases and the J end 0 bases, leaving 8 bases in the junction not matched to a gene.